Listed below are T cell receptor beta chains from one sample, sequenced in a study of shared T cell receptors in the human thymus. The assay was immunoSEQ multiplex PCR, and TCRdb's table has in-frame clones only and misses some. The repertoire consists of 500,000 to 750,000 clones, with roughly 90% occurring once and the leading ten covering approximately 0.01%. This same sample was also taken into another study, of human thymus T cells.

The sequenced sample consisted of thymocytes. The origin of the receptors is a boy under two years old with a congenital heart defect. Both conserved end residues are part of each CDR3. The D gene is left open where the match is weak. Clone size is not always given. Where it is, it says once, few, many or a class for expanded clones.

d_call clone_size j_call v_call cdr3_aa cdr3_nt
TRBD2 . TRBJ2-1 TRBV27 CASSAGTSGANEQFF TGTGCCAGCAGTGCCGGGACTAGCGGAGCTAATGAGCAGTTCTTC
TRBD2 once TRBJ2-2 TRBV7-6 CASSPGTSGRLGELFF TGTGCCAGCAGCCCGGGGACTAGCGGGAGGCTAGGGGAGCTGTTTTTT
. . TRBJ2-1 TRBV5-1 CASKSRSGAPYNEQFF TGCGCCAGCAAATCCCGTTCAGGGGCCCCCTACAATGAGCAGTTCTTC
. . TRBJ1-5 TRBV28 CASSWPRGRNSNQPQHF TGTGCCAGCAGCTGGCCGCGGGGGAGGAATAGCAATCAGCCCCAGCATTTT
TRBD2 . TRBJ2-7 TRBV7-9 CASSPDSGRLRSYEQYF TGTGCCAGCAGCCCGGATAGCGGGAGGCTCCGCTCCTACGAGCAGTACTTC
. once TRBJ1-2 TRBV5-4 CASSLEGWGVAYGYTF TGTGCCAGCAGCTTGGAAGGTTGGGGGGTGGCCTATGGCTACACCTTC
. . TRBJ1-1 TRBV10-3 CAIRSDRDWHPEAFF TGTGCCATCAGATCCGACAGAGATTGGCACCCTGAAGCTTTCTTT
. . TRBJ1-1 TRBV12-5 CASGQSTGQSTPEAFF TGTGCTAGTGGTCAGTCGACCGGACAGTCCACCCCTGAAGCTTTCTTT
. once TRBJ1-1 TRBV6-1 CAIAAETEAFF TGTGCCATCGCTGCCGAGACTGAAGCTTTCTTT
TRBD1 . TRBJ1-4 TRBV27 CASSSRTGANEKLFF TGTGCCAGCAGTTCCCGGACAGGAGCTAATGAAAAACTGTTTTTT
TRBD2 . TRBJ2-7 TRBV6-1 CAARLAGEGEQYF TGTGCCGCCAGACTAGCGGGAGAGGGGGAGCAGTACTTC
TRBD2 . TRBJ2-1 TRBV30 CAQRTSGPYNEQFF TGTGCCCAACGGACTAGCGGACCCTACAATGAGCAGTTCTTC
TRBD1 . TRBJ1-4 TRBV4-3 CASSQEGTGFEKLFF TGCGCCAGCAGCCAAGAGGGGACAGGGTTTGAAAAACTGTTTTTT
TRBD2 . TRBJ2-5 TRBV27 CASSRTSGRETQYF TGTGCCAGCTCAAGGACTAGCGGGAGGGAGACCCAGTACTTC
TRBD1 . TRBJ2-3 TRBV5-1 CASTSEDRGHTDTQYF TGCGCCAGCACCTCCGAGGACAGGGGACACACAGATACGCAGTATTTT
. . TRBJ2-4 TRBV19 CASSTTKYRAPRRNIQYF TGTGCCAGTAGTACGACTAAATACCGGGCGCCCCGGAGGAACATTCAGTACTTC
. . TRBJ2-7 TRBV7-9 CASSFPIGGPYEQYF TGTGCCAGCAGCTTCCCTATAGGCGGGCCCTACGAGCAGTACTTC